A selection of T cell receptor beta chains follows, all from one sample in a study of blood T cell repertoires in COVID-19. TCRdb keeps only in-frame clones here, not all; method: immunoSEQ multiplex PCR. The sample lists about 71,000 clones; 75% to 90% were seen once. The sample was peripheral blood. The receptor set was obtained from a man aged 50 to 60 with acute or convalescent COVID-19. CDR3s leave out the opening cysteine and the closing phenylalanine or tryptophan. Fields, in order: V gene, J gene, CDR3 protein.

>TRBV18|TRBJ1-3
ASSPQDLGNTIY
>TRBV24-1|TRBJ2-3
ATSDFKEISSTDTQY
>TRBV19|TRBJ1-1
ASRGVMNTEAF
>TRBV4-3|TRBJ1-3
ASSQTGEISGNTIY
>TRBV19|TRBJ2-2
ATQVLGGTGELF
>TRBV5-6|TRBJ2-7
ASSLGPGQGVHEQY
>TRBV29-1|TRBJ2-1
SEGLALNHEQF
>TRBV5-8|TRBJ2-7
ASSRRDRGSYEQY
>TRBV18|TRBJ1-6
ASGDREGSPLH
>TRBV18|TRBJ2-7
ASSPGTGGTGEQY
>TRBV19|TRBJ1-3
ASSPRTGVGNTIY
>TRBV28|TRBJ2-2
ASSFSNTGELF
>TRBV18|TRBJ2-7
ASSPYVSFSSYEQY
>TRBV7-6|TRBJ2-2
ASSSKLAGGSTGELF
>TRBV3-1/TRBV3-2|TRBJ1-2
ASSQVVGRGGGYT
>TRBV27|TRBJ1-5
ASSHQPTGNNQPQH
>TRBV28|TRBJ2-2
ASSLDQGLAGGPNTGELF
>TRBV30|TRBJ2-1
AGDRGQSSYNEQF